This passage covers 31 T cell receptor beta chains from one sample sequenced in a study of T cell responses to AZD1222 COVID-19 vaccine. Some clones are missing from TCRdb's copy, which holds only in-frame ones; the method was immunoSEQ multiplex PCR. The sample yields 150,000 to 200,000 clones, 85% to 95% seen once. The sample consisted of peripheral blood, taken on day 0 of AZD1222 vaccination. Receptors were obtained from an adult in good health.

This clone was detected only once. The chain is built from TRBV5-4 and TRBJ1-1; 7 nucleotides align to TRBD1. V trimming: 3 bases; J trimming: 0 bases; junction bases outside the gene matches: 8. Germline CDR1 reads SGHNT; CDR2 reads YYREEE (reference sequence). The CDR3 totals 16 residues. CDR3 DNA sequence: TGTGCCAGCAGCTCGGTAAAACAGGGGATGAACACTGAAGCTTTCTTT. This translates into CASSSVKQGMNTEAFF.

This chain uses TRBV9 with TRBJ1-2; TRBD1 might be the D (5 bases). Germline lookup yields CDR1 SGDLS and CDR2 YYNGEE. CDR3 length equals 14 residues. Trimming cost V 0 bases and J 7 bases, with 13 bases left between them. The CDR3 sequence is CASSVGGRAAGYTF. CDR3 nucleotide sequence: TGTGCCAGCAGCGTAGGGGGCAGGGCTGCTGGCTACACCTTC.

V gene TRBV25-1 combines with J gene TRBJ1-4; 7 bases are shared with TRBD1. There are 14 residues in the CDR3. CDR1 is MGHDK, CDR2 SYGVNS, per germline. V gave up 4 bases and J gave up 8 bases; unmatched junction bases: 7. In nucleotides, the CDR3 is TGTGCCAGCAGTGCCCGACAGGGATGGGAAAAACTGTTTTTT. Its protein is CASSARQGWEKLFF. Full variable domain (remainder filled in from reference TRBV25-1 and TRBJ1-4): EADIYQTPRYLVIGTGKKITLECSQTMGHDKMYWYQQDPGMELHLIHYSYGVNSTEKGDLSSESTVSRIRTEHFPLTLESARPSHTSQYLCASSARQGWEKLFFGSGTQLSVL.

The chain couples TRBV19 to TRBJ2-1; D is possibly TRBD2 (5 bases). Trimming pared 6 bases from V and 0 bases from J, leaving 18 bases between. The CDR3 is 17 amino acids. Looked up from germline, CDR1 is LNHDA and CDR2 is SQIVND (reference sequence). Written as DNA, the CDR3 is TGTGCCAGTAGCCAGCGATGGGAGCGGAGCTCCTACAATGAGCAGTTCTTC. This gives the protein CASSQRWERSSYNEQFF.

This chain joins TRBV12-3 or TRBV12-4 and TRBJ1-6; D gene unclear. The ends were cut back, 6 bases at V and 11 bases at J, with 11 bases in the middle. This CDR3 is 12 amino acids long. CDR3 in amino acids: CASSLFRTPLHF. Here the CDR3 DNA reads TGTGCCAGCAGCCTATTTCGGACACCCCTCCACTTT.

The V and J genes are TRBV28 and TRBJ1-5; D is uncertain. The CDR3 extends over 13 amino acids. CDR1 and CDR2 (germline): MDHEN, SYDVKM. The V and J ends lost 3 bases and 6 bases respectively, with 9 bases between them. This CDR3 is CASSFTVTQPQHF. The CDR3 bases are TGTGCCAGCAGTTTTACCGTTACTCAGCCCCAGCATTTT.

This chain links TRBV5-4 with TRBJ2-3; 9 bases line up with TRBD2. The length of the CDR3 is 16 residues. V dropped 0 bases and J dropped 4; count of bases not matched to a gene: 6. Per the germline V gene, CDR1 is SGHNT and CDR2 is YYREEE (reference sequence). This chain's CDR3 is CASSLGAGGRADTQYF. As DNA, the CDR3 is TGTGCCAGCAGCTTGGGTGCGGGAGGGCGGGCAGATACGCAGTATTTT.

In its sample, this clone was seen a few times. The rearrangement joins TRBV27 to TRBJ2-7; TRBD2 matches 11 bases. V lost 4 bases, J lost 3 bases, and 5 bases stayed unmatched. The CDR3 is 15 amino acids. Per the germline V gene, CDR1 is MNHEY and CDR2 is SMNVEV (reference sequence). CDR3 nucleotide sequence: TGTGCCAGCAGTTGGGGACTAGCGGATATCTACGAGCAGTACTTC. Residues: CASSWGLADIYEQYF.

This chain joins TRBV9 and TRBJ2-2, with D tentatively TRBD2 (6 bases). The V gene lost 0 bases and the J gene lost 4 bases, with 10 bases spanning the gap. CDR1 and CDR2 (germline): SGDLS, YYNGEE. The CDR3 covers 15 residues. Here the CDR3 reads CASSVAQLATGELFF. The CDR3 bases are TGTGCCAGCAGCGTAGCTCAACTAGCCACCGGGGAGCTGTTTTTT.

V usage is TRBV9 and J usage is TRBJ2-7, with 10 nucleotides matching TRBD2. The J segment lost 2 bases and the V segment lost 0 bases, leaving 5 bases of the junction unmatched. Germline V lookup: CDR1 SGDLS, CDR2 YYNGEE. CDR3 length: 16 amino acids. The CDR3 DNA reads as TGTGCCAGCAGCGTAGCAGCTAGCGGGAGCCCCTACGAGCAGTACTTC. It encodes CASSVAASGSPYEQYF.

The chain has TRBV28 and TRBJ1-3, with 7 positions matching TRBD1. Per the germline V gene, CDR1 is MDHEN and CDR2 is SYDVKM. V gave up 6 bases and J gave up 4 bases; unmatched junction bases: 9. This CDR3 is 15 amino acids long. The DNA for the CDR3 is TGTGCCAGCAGCCCCTCAAAGGGACAGGGAAACACCATATATTTT. It encodes CASSPSKGQGNTIYF.

The table lists this clone with a count of one. The chain combines TRBV7-8 with TRBJ1-6; D ambiguous. V was shortened by 7 bases and J by 7 bases, with 8 bases between the two germline ends. The CDR3 sequence is 12 residues long. Germline lookup yields CDR1 SGHVS and CDR2 FQNEAQ. CDR3 amino acids: CASTNPNSPLHF. The CDR3 DNA is TGTGCCAGCACCAACCCCAATTCACCCCTCCACTTT.

This clone was detected only once. The chain uses TRBV29-1 and TRBJ2-1; 7 bases align to TRBD2. J gave up 7 bases and V 5 bases, and 14 bases lay outside the gene matches. The CDR3 consists of 15 residues. Germline values: CDR1 SQVTM, CDR2 ANQGSEA. As DNA, the CDR3 is TGCAGCGTTTCGTGGGGGACCGCGGGAGTGAATGAGCAGTTCTTC. Amino acids: CSVSWGTAGVNEQFF.

The chain links TRBV28 to TRBJ1-1; TRBD1 agrees at 8 bases. The CDR3 consists of 13 residues. Germline V lookup: CDR1 MDHEN, CDR2 SYDVKM. Trimming cost V 4 bases and J 7 bases; bases outside gene matches: 5. The DNA of the CDR3 is TGTGCCAGCAGTTCAAGGACAGGGCTTGAAGCTTTCTTT. Translating gives CASSSRTGLEAFF.

The genes are TRBV21-1 and TRBJ2-7; the table gives TRBD2 as D, unverified against the DNA. TRBV21-1 is a pseudogene. This CDR3 comprises 16 residues. The CDR3 spells CASSKAYREPTYEQYF. As DNA, the CDR3 is TGTGCCAGCAGCAAAGCGTACCGGGAACCCACCTACGAGCAGTACTTC.

The rearrangement links TRBV5-6 to TRBJ1-2; tentative D call: TRBD1 (5 bases). This CDR3 is 15 amino acids long. Germline CDR1 and CDR2: SGHDT and YYEEEE. V lost 2 bases to trimming and J lost 7 bases, with 18 bases between them. CDR3 nucleotides: TGTGCCAGCAGCTTTGTAGCCCGGGAGGGGAGTGGCTACACCTTC. It codes for CASSFVAREGSGYTF.

The J gene is TRBJ1-4, the V gene TRBV5-5; 10 bases match TRBD1. The junction had 4 bases not matched to a gene; V was cut back by 4 bases and J by 4 bases. The germline gives CDR1 SGHKS, CDR2 YYEKEE (reference sequence). CDR3 size: 15 residues. The CDR3 protein is CASSLDRGFNEKLFF. In nucleotides, the CDR3 is TGTGCCAGCAGCCTGGACAGGGGGTTTAATGAAAAACTGTTTTTT.

The V gene is TRBV6-1, the J gene TRBJ1-1; no clear D gene. Germline assignment: CDR1 MNHNS and CDR2 SASEGT. The V and J ends lost 0 bases and 6 bases respectively, with 11 bases between them. The CDR3 consists of 14 residues. The CDR3 loop reads CASSEARAGAEAFF. DNA of the CDR3: TGTGCCAGCAGTGAAGCTCGGGCAGGAGCTGAAGCTTTCTTT.

The chain joins TRBV5-4 to TRBJ1-3; 9 positions agree with TRBD1. Germline V gene data show CDR1 as SGHNT and CDR2 as YYREEE (reference sequence). V was clipped by 4 bases and J by 4 bases; unmatched bases: 3. This CDR3 is built from 14 residues. The CDR3 DNA reads as TGTGCCAGCAGCCAGGACAGGGGAGGAAACACCATATATTTT. Its translation: CASSQDRGGNTIYF.

This chain links TRBV18 with TRBJ1-2; no clear D gene. This CDR3 spans 14 amino acids. Germline values: CDR1 KGHSH, CDR2 LQKENI. Trimming pared 3 bases from V and 4 bases from J, leaving 12 bases between. The CDR3 nucleotides are TGTGCCAGCTCACCCACCCCATCAAGCTATGGCTACACCTTC. Translated, it gives CASSPTPSSYGYTF.

The CDR3 DNA sequence: TGCGCCAGCAGCTTGGGACAGGGTGTAATTTCCGGGGAGCTGTTTTTT. Translation gives CASSLGQGVISGELFF. V and J are TRBV5-1 and TRBJ2-2; 7 bases are a match to TRBD1. The germline V gene encodes CDR1 SGHRS and CDR2 YFSETQ. The CDR3 is made up of 16 amino acids. The J segment lost 6 bases and the V segment lost 0 bases, leaving 8 bases of the junction unmatched.

This chain connects TRBV19 to TRBJ2-3; no firm D call. The CDR3 has 12 residues. Between the trimmed V and J ends, which lost 3 bases and 6 bases, there was a span of 7 bases. The germline V gene has CDR1 LNHDA and CDR2 SQIVND (reference sequence). The CDR3 coding sequence is TGTGCCAGTAGTATGTTCAGGGATACGCAGTATTTT. It yields the protein CASSMFRDTQYF.

The DNA of the CDR3 is TGTGCCAGCAGTTACGGATTAATGGGAGATACGCAGTATTTT. It is translated as CASSYGLMGDTQYF. V gene TRBV6-2 or TRBV6-3 combines with J gene TRBJ2-3, with D unclear. CDR1 and CDR2 from the germline V gene are MNHEY and SVGEGT. The CDR3 contains 14 residues. V was shortened by 2 bases and J by 5 bases, with 11 bases between the two germline ends.

This sequence joins TRBV12-3 or TRBV12-4 and TRBJ1-3; unclear D gene. The CDR3 totals 13 residues. V lost 6 bases to trimming and J lost 4 bases, with 10 bases between them. In DNA form, the CDR3 reads TGTGCCAGCAGGGAGTTAACGGGAAACACCATATATTTT. Amino acid sequence: CASRELTGNTIYF.

This clone was found a few times. This chain uses TRBV9 with TRBJ2-3; D perhaps matches TRBD2 (6 bases). Trimming took 0 bases from V and 6 from J, leaving 14 bases between them. There are 15 residues in the CDR3. Looked up from germline, CDR1 is SGDLS and CDR2 is YYNGEE. The CDR3 DNA reads TGTGCCAGCAGCGTAGGGAGCGGGCGAGGGGATACGCAGTATTTT. As protein: CASSVGSGRGDTQYF. The whole variable domain, filled in from reference TRBV9 and TRBJ2-3, reads DSGVTQTPKHLITATGQRVTLRCSPRSGDLSVYWYQQSLDQGLQFLIQYYNGEERAKGNILERFSAQQFPDLHSELNLSSLELGDSALYFCASSVGSGRGDTQYFGPGTRLTVL.

The V call is TRBV28, the J call TRBJ1-4; tentative D call: TRBD1 (5 bases). CDR1 and CDR2 from the germline V gene are MDHEN and SYDVKM. V was clipped by 7 bases and J by 3 bases, with 15 bases between them. The CDR3 totals 15 residues. The DNA for the CDR3 is TGTGCCAGCATCATGGCAGGGTTCGCTAATGAAAAACTGTTTTTT. Amino acid sequence: CASIMAGFANEKLFF.

J is TRBJ2-7 and V is TRBV4-2, with 7 bases matching TRBD2. Looked up from germline, CDR1 is LGHNA and CDR2 is YNFKEQ. Trimming at V came to 1 base and at J to 0 bases, leaving 3 bases not matched to a gene. The CDR3 runs to 15 residues. In DNA, the CDR3 is TGTGCCAGCAGCCAAGGAGGCGGGAGCTCCTACGAGCAGTACTTC. It is translated as CASSQGGGSSYEQYF.

The chain uses TRBV4-3 and TRBJ2-1; D perhaps matches TRBD1 (5 bases). This CDR3 has 12 residues. V dropped 1 base and J dropped 7 bases, with 5 bases sitting between them. Germline values: CDR1 LGHNA, CDR2 YSLEER. DNA for the CDR3: TGCGCCAGCAGCCAAGGACAGAATGAGCAGTTCTTC. The encoded protein is CASSQGQNEQFF.

J is TRBJ2-1 and V is TRBV9; D is perhaps TRBD1 or TRBD2 (5 bases each). The CDR3 is 14 amino acids. V shed 0 bases and J shed 7 bases, with 11 bases lying between them. CDR1 and CDR2 from the germline V gene are SGDLS and YYNGEE. The CDR3 loop is CASSVVRESNEQFF. CDR3 nucleotides: TGTGCCAGCAGCGTAGTCAGGGAGTCAAATGAGCAGTTCTTC.

The table lists this clone with a count of one. This chain joins TRBV19 and TRBJ1-1; 7 nucleotides align to TRBD1. The V gene end was trimmed by 8 bases and the J gene end by 4 bases; junction bases not matched to a gene: 7. This CDR3 is 13 amino acids long. CDR1 and CDR2 from the germline V gene are LNHDA and SQIVND (reference sequence). Written as DNA, the CDR3 is TGTGCCAGTTCGCCAGGGGGGTTCACTGAAGCTTTCTTT. This gives the protein CASSPGGFTEAFF.

The rearrangement links TRBV7-9 to TRBJ1-2; no clear D gene. The CDR3 runs 11 residues. From germline, CDR1 is SEHNR and CDR2 FQNEAQ (reference sequence). The V end was cut by 4 bases, the J end by 6 bases, with 6 bases between. In nucleotides, the CDR3 is TGTGCCAGCAGCTCCTCAGATGGCTACACCTTC. Translation gives CASSSSDGYTF.